The 28 T cell receptor beta chains given below trace back to one sample, sequenced in a study of blood T cell repertoires in COVID-19. Produced via immunoSEQ multiplex PCR; TCRdb's table is partial and in-frame only. The data show 150,000 to 200,000 clones, 70% to 90% seen once. Sequenced input: peripheral blood. The receptors originated from a man aged 50-60 years with active or convalescent COVID-19.

The rearrangement links TRBV6-5 to TRBJ2-3; 15 nucleotides line up with TRBD2. V was clipped by 6 bases and J by 7 bases; unmatched bases: 2. This CDR3 region has 14 residues. CDR1 is MNHEY, CDR2 SVGAGI, per germline. In DNA form, the CDR3 reads TGTGCCAGCAGGGGACTAGCGGGAGGCAATACGCAGTATTTT. The encoded protein is CASRGLAGGNTQYF.

The CDR3: CASSRIELEAFF. The CDR3, as DNA: TGCGCCAGCAGTCGAATAGAACTTGAAGCTTTCTTT. V and J are TRBV5-1 and TRBJ1-1; D is undetermined. This CDR3 is 12 amino acids long. Germline V gene lookup returns CDR1 SGHRS and CDR2 YFSETQ. Deletions cut 5 bases from V and 7 bases from J, with 12 bases between. Supplemented by reference TRBV5-1 and TRBJ1-1, the full variable domain reads KAGVTQTPRYLIKTRGQQVTLSCSPISGHRSVSWYQQTPGQGLQFLFEYFSETQRNKGNFPGRFSGRQFSNSRSEMNVSTLELGDSALYLCASSRIELEAFFGQGTRLTVV.

The chain couples TRBV25-1 to TRBJ1-1; 9 bases agree with TRBD1. The CDR3 is made up of 16 amino acids. Germline trimming cut 3 bases from V and 3 bases from J; bases unmatched to any gene: 8. The germline V gene encodes CDR1 MGHDK and CDR2 SYGVNS. The CDR3 sequence: CASSELDRGLDTEAFF. The CDR3 DNA reads as TGTGCCAGCAGTGAGTTGGACAGGGGTTTGGACACTGAAGCTTTCTTT.

The J gene is TRBJ1-2, the V gene TRBV7-9, with D uncertain. The CDR3 loop spans 12 amino acids. Trimming took off 0 bases at V and 5 bases at J, with 4 bases between the two ends. Germline CDR1 is SEHNR and CDR2 is FQNEAQ (reference sequence). The CDR3 region is CASSLAAYGYTF. In DNA form, the CDR3 reads TGTGCCAGCAGCTTAGCTGCGTATGGCTACACCTTC.

The rearrangement links TRBV9 to TRBJ2-3; 7 bases are shared with TRBD2. The CDR3 contains 15 residues. The V segment lost 0 bases and the J segment 6 bases; nucleotides outside the gene matches: 7. Germline CDR1 is SGDLS and CDR2 is YYNGEE. The CDR3 DNA is TGTGCCAGCAGCGTAGAGGGGTGGGAGGGGGATACGCAGTATTTT. Residues: CASSVEGWEGDTQYF. The entire variable domain, with the rest obtained from reference TRBV9 and TRBJ2-3, is as follows: DSGVTQTPKHLITATGQRVTLRCSPRSGDLSVYWYQQSLDQGLQFLIQYYNGEERAKGNILERFSAQQFPDLHSELNLSSLELGDSALYFCASSVEGWEGDTQYFGPGTRLTVL.

The chain links TRBV6-1 to TRBJ1-1; D ambiguous. The CDR3 covers 14 residues. The germline gives CDR1 MNHNS, CDR2 SASEGT. V was cut by 3 bases and J by 3 bases, with 11 bases left in between. In DNA, the CDR3 is TGTGCCAGCAGTGACGGACTGAAAGACACTGAAGCTTTCTTT. Encoded protein: CASSDGLKDTEAFF.

The V call is TRBV6-5, the J call TRBJ1-4; D not resolved. Germline lookup yields CDR1 MNHEY and CDR2 SVGAGI. The V and J ends lost 4 bases and 8 bases respectively, with 14 bases between them. The CDR3 is made up of 14 amino acids. The CDR3 nucleotides are TGTGCCAGCAGTTGGACGGTACCGGGGGAAAAACTGTTTTTT. Protein product: CASSWTVPGEKLFF.

This sequence joins TRBV9 and TRBJ2-2; no reliable D call. The ends were cut back, 0 bases at V and 4 bases at J, with 7 bases in the middle. The CDR3 is 14 amino acids. The V gene's germline CDR1 is SGDLS and CDR2 YYNGEE. The CDR3 DNA follows: TGTGCCAGCAGCGTAGGTAGTAGCACCGGGGAGCTGTTTTTT. As protein: CASSVGSSTGELFF.

This chain uses TRBV28 with TRBJ2-7; D possibly corresponds to TRBD1 (6 bases). The length of the CDR3 is 13 residues. Trimming removed 5 bases at V and 1 base at J, with 9 bases between. Germline V gene data show CDR1 as MDHEN and CDR2 as SYDVKM. The CDR3 DNA follows: TGTGCCAGCAGTCCTGGACAGTCCTACGAGCAGTACTTC. This codes for CASSPGQSYEQYF.

The CDR3 nucleotides are TGTGCCAGTAGTAGACCGACAGGGGATCTACAAGAAGCTTTCTTT. This translates into CASSRPTGDLQEAFF. The chain combines TRBV19 with TRBJ1-1, with 8 bases that match TRBD1. The CDR3 covers 15 residues. The J segment lost 8 bases and the V segment lost 4 bases, leaving 12 bases of the junction unmatched. Germline V gene data show CDR1 as LNHDA and CDR2 as SQIVND (reference sequence).

The table lists this clone with a count of one. V is TRBV5-4 and J is TRBJ1-1; 9 nucleotides match TRBD1. Germline lookup yields CDR1 SGHNT and CDR2 YYREEE (reference sequence). The CDR3 length is 15 residues. V gave up 4 bases and J gave up 4 bases; unmatched junction bases: 8. The CDR3 DNA is TGTGCCAGCAGCGACGTAGACAGGGGGAGCACTGAAGCTTTCTTT. Its protein product is CASSDVDRGSTEAFF.

This chain links TRBV9 with TRBJ2-1; a weak D match, TRBD2 (5 bases). The CDR3 is 15 residues long. Germline V gene sequence: CDR1 SGDLS, CDR2 YYNGEE. With 4 bases removed from V and 4 bases from J, the gap between germline ends came to 15 bases. CDR3 loop: CASSPQLVAYNEQFF. In nucleotides, the CDR3 is TGTGCCAGCAGCCCCCAACTAGTAGCGTACAATGAGCAGTTCTTC. Filled out from reference TRBV9 and TRBJ2-1, the complete variable domain reads DSGVTQTPKHLITATGQRVTLRCSPRSGDLSVYWYQQSLDQGLQFLIQYYNGEERAKGNILERFSAQQFPDLHSELNLSSLELGDSALYFCASSPQLVAYNEQFFGPGTRLTVL.

CDR3 nucleotides: TGTGCCAGTAGTTCGCGAACAGGGTACCCTACCTCCTACGAGCAGTACTTC. Translation gives CASSSRTGYPTSYEQYF. J is TRBJ2-7 and V is TRBV19; D perhaps matches TRBD1 (6 bases). There are 17 residues in the CDR3. The V end was cut by 5 bases, the J end by 0 bases, with 20 bases between. Germline V gene data show CDR1 as LNHDA and CDR2 as SQIVND (reference sequence).

The chain combines TRBV11-2 with TRBJ2-7, with D possibly matching TRBD1 (5 bases). Trimming removed 3 bases at V and 5 bases at J, with 17 bases between. The CDR3 loop spans 15 amino acids. From germline, CDR1 is SGHAT and CDR2 FQNNGV. CDR3 sequence: CASSLIWQGPNEQYF. The CDR3 coding sequence is TGTGCCAGCAGCTTGATTTGGCAGGGCCCCAACGAGCAGTACTTC.

The sample holds one count of this clone. This sequence joins TRBV3-1 (or the pseudogene TRBV3-2) and TRBJ1-3; 8 bases fit TRBD1. Germline V lookup: CDR1 LGHDT, CDR2 YNNKEL (reference sequence). Trimming took 4 bases from V and 3 from J; bases not matched to a gene: 5. The CDR3 is made up of 15 amino acids. The CDR3, as DNA: TGTGCCAGCAGCCCTACAGACAGGGGTGGAAACACCATATATTTT. Translated, it gives CASSPTDRGGNTIYF.

The chain joins TRBV27 to TRBJ2-7, with 14 bases fitting TRBD2. CDR3 length: 15 amino acids. The trim removed 3 bases at V and 12 bases at J, leaving 10 bases unmatched. Germline lookup yields CDR1 MNHEY and CDR2 SMNVEV (reference sequence). This CDR3 reads CASSFSGTSGRLVYF. The CDR3 DNA reads as TGTGCCAGCAGTTTCTCCGGGACTAGCGGGAGATTGGTGTACTTC.

This clone was seen only a few times. J is TRBJ2-7 and V is TRBV27; 14 nucleotides line up with TRBD2. The CDR3 loop spans 17 amino acids. Trimming took 6 bases from V and 4 from J; bases not matched to a gene: 11. CDR1 MNHEY and CDR2 SMNVEV come from the germline V gene (reference sequence). The CDR3 bases are TGTGCCAGCAGACCTACTCAAGGGACTAGCGGGAGTTACGAGCAGTACTTC. Translated: CASRPTQGTSGSYEQYF.

The chain uses TRBV6-2 or TRBV6-3 and TRBJ2-5; 7 nucleotides match TRBD1. The V and J ends lost 6 bases and 4 bases, in that order; junction bases with no gene match: 5. The germline V gene has CDR1 MNHEY and CDR2 SVGEGT. CDR3 size: 13 residues. CDR3 DNA sequence: TGTGCCAGCAGCACGACAGGGAGAGAGACCCAGTACTTC. Encoded protein: CASSTTGRETQYF.

Notes on this clone: Other DNA sequences in this specimen translate into the identical CDR3. The rearrangement uses TRBV3-1 (or the pseudogene TRBV3-2) and TRBJ2-3; 9 nucleotides align to TRBD2. V lost 2 bases to trimming and J lost 0 bases; unmatched junction nucleotides: 0. The CDR3 runs 15 residues. CDR1 LGHDT and CDR2 YNNKEL come from the germline V gene (reference sequence). CDR3 coding DNA: TGTGCCAGCAGCCAAACTAGCGGGAGCACAGATACGCAGTATTTT. It yields the protein CASSQTSGSTDTQYF.

This clone appeared a single time. The J gene is TRBJ1-4, the V gene TRBV11-2; D gene ambiguous. The germline V gene has CDR1 SGHAT and CDR2 FQNNGV. This CDR3 is built from 14 residues. Trimming took 1 base from V and 6 from J, leaving 9 bases between them. The CDR3 sequence is CASSLGREDEKLFF. The CDR3 DNA sequence: TGTGCCAGCAGCTTAGGAAGGGAGGATGAAAAACTGTTTTTT.

This clone showed up just a few times. DNA for the CDR3: TGTGCCAGCAGGTACCGGGACAGGGGCTCCTACGAGCAGTACTTC. Translated: CASRYRDRGSYEQYF. The J gene is TRBJ2-7, the V gene TRBV6-5, with 10 positions matching TRBD1. The CDR3 runs 15 residues. The germline V gene encodes CDR1 MNHEY and CDR2 SVGAGI. With 6 bases clipped from V and 0 bases from J, the junction kept 5 bases outside the gene matches.

V is TRBV5-5 and J is TRBJ1-5; a possible D gene is TRBD1 (6 bases). CDR1 and CDR2 from the germline V gene are SGHKS and YYEKEE (reference sequence). Trimming shortened V by 1 base and J by 5 bases, and 13 bases separated the two germline ends. This CDR3 is built from 15 residues. CDR3: CASSLTYRVHQPQHF. CDR3 coding DNA: TGTGCCAGCAGCTTGACTTACAGGGTGCATCAGCCCCAGCATTTT.

The chain joins TRBV7-7 to TRBJ2-5; D remains unclear. V dropped 5 bases and J dropped 4 bases, with 11 bases sitting between them. Germline V lookup: CDR1 SSHAT, CDR2 FNYEAQ (reference sequence). This CDR3 is built from 13 residues. The CDR3 loop is CASSAQILETQYF. As DNA, the CDR3 is TGTGCCAGCAGCGCCCAGATATTAGAGACCCAGTACTTC.

J is TRBJ2-7 and V is TRBV10-1; 8 nucleotides agree with TRBD2. V shed 3 bases and J 6 bases; nucleotides not matched to a gene: 13. CDR1 and CDR2 (germline): WNHNN, SYGVQD (reference sequence). This CDR3 comprises 16 residues. CDR3 residues: CASSDRRREDSSEQYF. The CDR3 nucleotides are TGCGCCAGCAGTGACCGAAGGCGGGAGGATTCATCCGAGCAGTACTTC.

This clone was counted once. This sequence joins TRBV6-1 and TRBJ2-1; the match to TRBD2 covers 10 bases. The V gene's germline CDR1 is MNHNS and CDR2 SASEGT. CDR3 length: 18 residues. With 4 bases clipped from V and 0 bases from J, the junction kept 9 bases outside the gene matches. This chain's CDR3 is CASSVLGTSEPSYNEQFF. The DNA of the CDR3 is TGTGCCAGCAGTGTACTCGGGACTAGCGAGCCCTCCTACAATGAGCAGTTCTTC.

The V and J genes are TRBV2 and TRBJ1-2, with 7 nucleotides matching TRBD1. Looked up from germline, CDR1 is SNHLY and CDR2 is FYNNEI. This CDR3 contains 14 residues. V shed 4 bases and J 4 bases; nucleotides not matched to a gene: 6. CDR3 protein: CASSGQGGSYGYTF. The CDR3 nucleotides are TGTGCCAGCAGTGGGCAGGGGGGCAGCTATGGCTACACCTTC.

The chain uses TRBV7-2 and TRBJ1-1, with D possibly matching TRBD1 (5 bases). Germline V gives CDR1 SGHTA, CDR2 FQGNSA. Trimming left V 2 bases short and J 4 bases short, with 8 bases between. This CDR3 has 13 amino acids. The CDR3 DNA reads TGTGCCAGCAGCTTAATGGGGGGCACTGAAGCTTTCTTT. Protein sequence: CASSLMGGTEAFF.

The rearrangement joins TRBV5-1 to TRBJ1-2; D is undetermined. The CDR3 sequence is 10 residues long. Germline-derived CDR1 and CDR2 are SGHRS and YFSETQ. Trimming left V 2 bases short and J 8 bases short, with 4 bases between. This chain's CDR3 is CASSFEGYTF. CDR3 sequence (DNA): TGCGCCAGCAGCTTTGAGGGCTACACCTTC.